This paragraph covers one T cell receptor (beta chain) sequence. As yet, its antigen is unknown. This entry is derived from a study of T cell responses to AZD1222 COVID-19 vaccine. Study-level findings and limits: Close to half of all spike-specific TCRs reportedly target regions of the variants that are unmutated.

Germline CDR1 MNHEY, CDR2 SVGAGI. V trimming: 11 bases; J trimming: 6 bases; junction bases outside the gene matches: 17. This CDR3 region has 15 residues. Data came from immunoSEQ multiplex PCR; TCRdb stores just in-frame clones and leaves some out. The repertoire includes about 96,000 clones, over 75% of them detected once, and about 2.9% sits in the top ten. The TCR was taken from an adult in good health. The chain is built from TRBV6-5 and TRBJ1-1; TRBD1 agrees at 8 bases. Sequences were derived from peripheral blood, sampled on day 0 of AZD1222 vaccination. The CDR3 coding sequence is TGTGCCGGCTCCACAGGGGGGATGACAACGGCTGAAGCTTTCTTT. Its protein is CAGSTGGMTTAEAFF.